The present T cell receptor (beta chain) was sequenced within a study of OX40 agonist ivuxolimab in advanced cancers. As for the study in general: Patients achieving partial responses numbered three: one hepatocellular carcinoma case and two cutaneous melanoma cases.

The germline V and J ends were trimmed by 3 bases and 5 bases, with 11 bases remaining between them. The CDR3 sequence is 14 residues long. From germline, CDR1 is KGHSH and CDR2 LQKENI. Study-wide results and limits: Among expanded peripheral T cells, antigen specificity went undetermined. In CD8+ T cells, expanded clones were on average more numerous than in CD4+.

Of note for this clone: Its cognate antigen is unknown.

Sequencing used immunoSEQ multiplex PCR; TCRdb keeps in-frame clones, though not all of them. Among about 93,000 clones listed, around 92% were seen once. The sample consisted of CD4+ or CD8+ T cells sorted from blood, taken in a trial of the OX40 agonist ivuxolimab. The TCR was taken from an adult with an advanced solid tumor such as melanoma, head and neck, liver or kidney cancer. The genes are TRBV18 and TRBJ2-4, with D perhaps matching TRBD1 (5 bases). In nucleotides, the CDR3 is TGTGCCAGCTCACCCGTCAGGGTCGAAAACATTCAGTACTTC. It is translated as CASSPVRVENIQYF.